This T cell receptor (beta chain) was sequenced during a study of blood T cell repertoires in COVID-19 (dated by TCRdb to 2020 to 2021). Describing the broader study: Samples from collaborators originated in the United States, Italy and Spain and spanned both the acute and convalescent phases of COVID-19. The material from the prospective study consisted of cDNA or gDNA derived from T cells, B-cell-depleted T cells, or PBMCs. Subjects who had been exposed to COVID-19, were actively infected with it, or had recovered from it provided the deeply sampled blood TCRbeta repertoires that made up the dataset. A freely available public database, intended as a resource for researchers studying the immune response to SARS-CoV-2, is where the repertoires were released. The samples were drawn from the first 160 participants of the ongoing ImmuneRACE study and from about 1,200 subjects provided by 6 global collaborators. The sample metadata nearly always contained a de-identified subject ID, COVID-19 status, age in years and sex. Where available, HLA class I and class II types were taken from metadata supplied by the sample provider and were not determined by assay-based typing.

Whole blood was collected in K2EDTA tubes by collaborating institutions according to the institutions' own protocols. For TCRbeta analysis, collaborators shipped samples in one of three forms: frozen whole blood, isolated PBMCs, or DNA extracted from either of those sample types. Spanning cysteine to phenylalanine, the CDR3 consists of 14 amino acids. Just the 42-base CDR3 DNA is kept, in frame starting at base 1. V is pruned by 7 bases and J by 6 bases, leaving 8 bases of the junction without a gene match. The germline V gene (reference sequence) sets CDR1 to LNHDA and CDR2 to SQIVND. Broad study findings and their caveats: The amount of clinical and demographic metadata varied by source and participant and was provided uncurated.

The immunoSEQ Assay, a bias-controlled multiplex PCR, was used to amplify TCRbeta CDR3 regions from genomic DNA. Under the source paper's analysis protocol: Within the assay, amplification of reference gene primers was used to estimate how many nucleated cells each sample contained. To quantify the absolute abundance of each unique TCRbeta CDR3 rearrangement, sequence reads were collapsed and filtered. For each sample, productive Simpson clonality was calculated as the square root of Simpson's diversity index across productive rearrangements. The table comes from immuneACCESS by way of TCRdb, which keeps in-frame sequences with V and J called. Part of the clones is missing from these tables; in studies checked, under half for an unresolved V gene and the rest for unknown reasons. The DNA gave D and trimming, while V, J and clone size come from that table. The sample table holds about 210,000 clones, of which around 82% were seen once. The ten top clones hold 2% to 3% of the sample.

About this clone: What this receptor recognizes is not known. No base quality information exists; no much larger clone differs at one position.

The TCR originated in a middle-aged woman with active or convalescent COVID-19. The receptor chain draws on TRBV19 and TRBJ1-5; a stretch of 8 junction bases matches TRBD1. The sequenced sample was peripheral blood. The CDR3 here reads CASTYRGMVQPQHF. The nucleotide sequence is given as TGTGCCAGTACCTACAGGGGGATGGTTCAGCCCCAGCATTTT.